This T cell receptor (beta chain) is from a study of blood T cell repertoires in COVID-19. Turning to the study itself: Both acute and convalescent COVID-19 samples were obtained from the United States, Italy and Spain.

Living in about 25 US areas, the participants were between roughly 18 and 95 years of age. Cohorts were based on clinical histories the participants reported. Germline CDR1 reads LGHDT; CDR2 reads YNNKEL (reference sequence). The V gene lost 1 base and the J gene lost 6 bases, with 18 bases spanning the gap. The CDR3 is made up of 16 amino acids. Method: immunoSEQ multiplex PCR; TCRdb's copy keeps in-frame clones and lacks some. The repertoire holds approximately 270,000 clones, with 91% as singletons. The sample consisted of PBMCs or T cells enriched from blood (not recorded which). J is TRBJ1-1 and V is TRBV3-1 (or the pseudogene TRBV3-2), with D possibly matching TRBD1 (6 bases). The sequence derives from a man between 40 and 49 years old who had been exposed to COVID-19. For the CDR3, the DNA is TGTGCCAGCAGCCAAGTCTTCGTGGGGGCAATACCTGAAGCTTTCTTT. Translation gives CASSQVFVGAIPEAFF.